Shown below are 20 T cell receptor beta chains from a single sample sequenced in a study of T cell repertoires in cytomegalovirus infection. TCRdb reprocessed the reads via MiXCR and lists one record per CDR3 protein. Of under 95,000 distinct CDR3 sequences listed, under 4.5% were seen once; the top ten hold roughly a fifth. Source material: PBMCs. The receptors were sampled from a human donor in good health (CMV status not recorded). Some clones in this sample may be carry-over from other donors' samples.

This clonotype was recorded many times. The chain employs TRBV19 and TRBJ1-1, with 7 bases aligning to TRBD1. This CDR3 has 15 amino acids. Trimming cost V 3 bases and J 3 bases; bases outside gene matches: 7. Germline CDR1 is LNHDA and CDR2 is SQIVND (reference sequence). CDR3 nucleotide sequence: TGTGCCAGTAGTATGACAGGGAGGACGGACACTGAAGCTTTCTTT. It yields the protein CASSMTGRTDTEAFF.

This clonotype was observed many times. CDR3 DNA: TGTGCCAGCAGTGAAGGATTGGGGCCAGGGGATCAGCCCCAGCATTTT. Encoded protein: CASSEGLGPGDQPQHF. The chain joins TRBV2 to TRBJ1-5; D may be TRBD1 (6 bases). The CDR3 totals 16 residues. With 1 base removed from V and 5 bases from J, the gap between germline ends came to 15 bases. Germline CDR1 and CDR2: SNHLY and FYNNEI.

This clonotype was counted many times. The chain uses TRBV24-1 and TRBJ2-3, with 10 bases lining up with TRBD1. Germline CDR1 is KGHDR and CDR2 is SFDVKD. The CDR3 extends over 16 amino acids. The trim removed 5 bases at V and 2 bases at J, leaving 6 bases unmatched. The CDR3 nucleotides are TGTGCCACCAGTGCAAAGGGGACAGGGGTCACAGATACGCAGTATTTT. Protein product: CATSAKGTGVTDTQYF.

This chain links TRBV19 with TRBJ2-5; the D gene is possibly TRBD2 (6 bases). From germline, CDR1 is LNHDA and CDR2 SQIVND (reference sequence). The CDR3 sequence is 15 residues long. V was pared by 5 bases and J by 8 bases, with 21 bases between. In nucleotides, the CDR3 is TGTGCCAGTAGTCTTGGGGGACCGGGGGTCGGTACCCAGTACTTC. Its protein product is CASSLGGPGVGTQYF.

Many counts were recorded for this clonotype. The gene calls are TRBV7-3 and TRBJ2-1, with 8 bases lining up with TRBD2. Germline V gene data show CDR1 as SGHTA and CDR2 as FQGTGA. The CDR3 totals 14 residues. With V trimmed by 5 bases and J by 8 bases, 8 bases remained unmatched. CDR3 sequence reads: CASSPGGPIDEQFF. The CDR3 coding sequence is TGTGCCAGCAGCCCGGGGGGGCCGATCGATGAGCAGTTCTTC.

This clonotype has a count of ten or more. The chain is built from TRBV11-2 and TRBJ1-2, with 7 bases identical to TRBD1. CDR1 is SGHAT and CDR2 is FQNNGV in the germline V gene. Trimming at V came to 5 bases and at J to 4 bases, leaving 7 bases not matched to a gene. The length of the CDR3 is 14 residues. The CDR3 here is CASSPPGQSYGYTF. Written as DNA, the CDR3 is TGTGCCAGCAGCCCTCCGGGACAGTCCTATGGCTACACCTTC.

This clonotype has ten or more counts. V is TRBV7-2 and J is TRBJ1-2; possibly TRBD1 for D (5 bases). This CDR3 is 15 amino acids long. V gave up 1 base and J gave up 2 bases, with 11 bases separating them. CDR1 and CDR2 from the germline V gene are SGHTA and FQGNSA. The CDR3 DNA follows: TGTGCCAGCAGCTTAGGCGGCAGGGTAAACTATGGCTACACCTTC. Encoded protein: CASSLGGRVNYGYTF.

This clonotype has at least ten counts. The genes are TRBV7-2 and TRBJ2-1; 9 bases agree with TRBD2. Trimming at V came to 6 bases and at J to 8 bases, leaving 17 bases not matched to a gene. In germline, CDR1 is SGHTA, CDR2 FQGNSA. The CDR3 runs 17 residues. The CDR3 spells CASRTYIKAGGLDEQFF. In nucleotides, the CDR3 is TGTGCCAGCAGGACATATATAAAAGCGGGAGGATTGGATGAGCAGTTCTTC.

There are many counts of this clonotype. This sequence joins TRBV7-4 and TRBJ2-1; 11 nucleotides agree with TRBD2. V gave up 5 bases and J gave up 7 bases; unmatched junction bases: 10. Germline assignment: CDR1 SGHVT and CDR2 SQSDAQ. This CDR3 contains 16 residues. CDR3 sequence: CASSATGLADENEQFF. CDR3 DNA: TGTGCCAGCAGCGCTACGGGACTAGCGGATGAGAATGAGCAGTTCTTC.

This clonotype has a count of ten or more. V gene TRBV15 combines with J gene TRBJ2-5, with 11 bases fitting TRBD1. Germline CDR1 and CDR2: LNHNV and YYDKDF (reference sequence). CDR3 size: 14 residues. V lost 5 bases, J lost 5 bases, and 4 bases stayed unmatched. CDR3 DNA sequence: TGTGCCACCAGCGGACAGGGGGCCGGGGAGACCCAGTACTTC. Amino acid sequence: CATSGQGAGETQYF.

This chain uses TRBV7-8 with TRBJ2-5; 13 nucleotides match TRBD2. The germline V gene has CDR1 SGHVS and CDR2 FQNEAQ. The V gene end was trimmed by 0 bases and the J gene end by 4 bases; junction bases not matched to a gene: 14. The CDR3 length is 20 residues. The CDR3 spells CASSLALTRLAGGLRETQYF. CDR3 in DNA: TGTGCCAGCAGCTTAGCCCTAACCCGACTAGCGGGGGGCCTAAGAGAGACCCAGTACTTC.

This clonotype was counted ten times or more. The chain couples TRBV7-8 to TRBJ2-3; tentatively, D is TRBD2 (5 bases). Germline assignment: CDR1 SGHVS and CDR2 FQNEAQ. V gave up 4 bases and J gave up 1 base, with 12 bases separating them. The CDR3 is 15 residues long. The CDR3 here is CASSSDDYRTDTQYF. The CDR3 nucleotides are TGTGCCAGCAGCTCTGATGACTATCGCACAGATACGCAGTATTTT.

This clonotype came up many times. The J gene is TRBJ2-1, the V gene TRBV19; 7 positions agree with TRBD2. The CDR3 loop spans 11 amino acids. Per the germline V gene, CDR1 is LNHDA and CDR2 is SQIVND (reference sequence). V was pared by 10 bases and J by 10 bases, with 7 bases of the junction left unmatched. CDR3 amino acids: CATLGGGEQFF. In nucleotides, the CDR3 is TGTGCCACCCTTGGGGGGGGAGAGCAGTTCTTC.

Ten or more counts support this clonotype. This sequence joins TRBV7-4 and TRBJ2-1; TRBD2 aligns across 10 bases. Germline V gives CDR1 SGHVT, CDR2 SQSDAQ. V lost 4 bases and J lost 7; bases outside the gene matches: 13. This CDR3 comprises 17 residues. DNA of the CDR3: TGTGCCAGCAGCTCAAGCCGTCTAGCGGGAGTAGGAAATGAGCAGTTCTTC. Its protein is CASSSSRLAGVGNEQFF.

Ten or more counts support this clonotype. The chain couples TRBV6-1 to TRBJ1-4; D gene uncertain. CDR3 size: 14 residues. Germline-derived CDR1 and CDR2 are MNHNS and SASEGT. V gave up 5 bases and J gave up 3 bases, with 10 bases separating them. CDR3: CASSSTWPNEKLFF. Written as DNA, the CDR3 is TGTGCCAGCAGTTCGACATGGCCTAATGAAAAACTGTTTTTT.

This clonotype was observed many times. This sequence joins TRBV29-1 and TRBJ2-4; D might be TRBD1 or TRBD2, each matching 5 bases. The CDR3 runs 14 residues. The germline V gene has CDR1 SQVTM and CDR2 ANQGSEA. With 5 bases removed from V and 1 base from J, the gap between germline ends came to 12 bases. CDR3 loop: CSVSEGMAKNIQYF. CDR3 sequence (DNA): TGCAGCGTTAGTGAGGGGATGGCCAAAAACATTCAGTACTTC.

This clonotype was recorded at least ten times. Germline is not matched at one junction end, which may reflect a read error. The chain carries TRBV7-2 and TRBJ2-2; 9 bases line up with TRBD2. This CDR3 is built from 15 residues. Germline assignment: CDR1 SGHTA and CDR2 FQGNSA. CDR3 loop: CASRLAGAASGELFF. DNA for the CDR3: TGTGCCAGCAGATTAGCGGGGGCGGCGTCGGGGGAGCTGTTTTTT.

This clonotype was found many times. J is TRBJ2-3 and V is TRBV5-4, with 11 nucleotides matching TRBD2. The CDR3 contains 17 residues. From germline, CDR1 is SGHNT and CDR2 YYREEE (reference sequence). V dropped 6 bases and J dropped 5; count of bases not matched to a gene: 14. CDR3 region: CASTSGEASGGLDTQYF. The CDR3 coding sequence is TGTGCCAGCACCTCTGGAGAGGCTAGCGGGGGGTTAGATACGCAGTATTTT.

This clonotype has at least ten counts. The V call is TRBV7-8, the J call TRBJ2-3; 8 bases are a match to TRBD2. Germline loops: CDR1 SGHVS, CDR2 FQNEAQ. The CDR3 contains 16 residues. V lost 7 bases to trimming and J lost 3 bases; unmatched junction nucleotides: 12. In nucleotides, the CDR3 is TGTGCCAGCACGTTCCAGGGGCGGGAGGCTACAGATACGCAGTATTTT. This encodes CASTFQGREATDTQYF.

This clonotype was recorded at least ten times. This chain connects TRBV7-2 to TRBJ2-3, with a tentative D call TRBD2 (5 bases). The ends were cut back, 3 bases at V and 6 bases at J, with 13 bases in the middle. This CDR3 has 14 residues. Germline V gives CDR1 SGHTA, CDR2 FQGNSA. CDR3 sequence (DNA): TGTGCCAGCAGCTTTTGGTCGGGAAGGGATACGCAGTATTTT. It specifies CASSFWSGRDTQYF.